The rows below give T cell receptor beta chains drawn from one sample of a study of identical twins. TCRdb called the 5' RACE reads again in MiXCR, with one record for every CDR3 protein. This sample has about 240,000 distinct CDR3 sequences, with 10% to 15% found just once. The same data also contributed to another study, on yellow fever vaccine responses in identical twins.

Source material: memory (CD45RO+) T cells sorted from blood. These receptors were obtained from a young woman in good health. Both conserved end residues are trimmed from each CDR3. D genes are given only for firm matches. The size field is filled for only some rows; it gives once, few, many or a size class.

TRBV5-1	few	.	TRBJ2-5	ASKRNQETQY
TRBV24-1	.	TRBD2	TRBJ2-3	ATSDRASGETDTQY
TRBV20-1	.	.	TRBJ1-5	SALTVNQPQH
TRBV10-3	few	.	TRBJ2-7	AISVGIEQY
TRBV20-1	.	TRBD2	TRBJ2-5	SARLAVAQY
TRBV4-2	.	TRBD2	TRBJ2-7	ASSQDPSGSVYEQY
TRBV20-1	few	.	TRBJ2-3	SADVREGADTQY
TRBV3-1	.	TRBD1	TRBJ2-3	ASSHRDRGGDTQY
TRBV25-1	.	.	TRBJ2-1	ASSAPTKRNEQF
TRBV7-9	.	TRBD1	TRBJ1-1	ASSPRQGANTEAF
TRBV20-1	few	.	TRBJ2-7	SAVQGSDEQY
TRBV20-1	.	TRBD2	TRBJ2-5	SAELAGGRETQY
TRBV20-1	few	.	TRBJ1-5	SARCDNQPQH
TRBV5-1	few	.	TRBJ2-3	ASSLGSSTSTDTQY
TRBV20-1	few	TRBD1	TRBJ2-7	SADGTGGVYEQY
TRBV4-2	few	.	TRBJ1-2	ASSQAANSNYGYT
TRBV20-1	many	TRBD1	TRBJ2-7	SARARDSSYEQY
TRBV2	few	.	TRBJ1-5	ASSERTPNQPQH
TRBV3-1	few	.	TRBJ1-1	ASSLIDGNTEAF
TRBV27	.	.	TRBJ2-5	ASSNHRDWRETQY
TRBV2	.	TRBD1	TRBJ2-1	ASTSQGYNEQF
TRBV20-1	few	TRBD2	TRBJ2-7	SAREGLGGYEQY
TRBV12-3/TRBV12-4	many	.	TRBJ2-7	ASATGMSYEQY
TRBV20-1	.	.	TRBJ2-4	SAAAGQNIQY
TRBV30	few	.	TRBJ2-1	AWSVGGEQF
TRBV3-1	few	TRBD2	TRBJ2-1	ASSQSSGMREQF
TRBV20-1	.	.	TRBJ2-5	SARDQGIRETQY
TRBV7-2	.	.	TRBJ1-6	ASSQTGNYNSPLH
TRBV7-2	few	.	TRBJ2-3	ASSLVGGQNTQY
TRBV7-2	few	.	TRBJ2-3	ASSFSGAVTDTQY
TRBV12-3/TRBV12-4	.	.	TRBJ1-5	ASSLDAGQPQH
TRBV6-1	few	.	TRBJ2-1	ASNRLDHNEQF
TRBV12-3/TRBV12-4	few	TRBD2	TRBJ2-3	ASSLGEGPDTQY
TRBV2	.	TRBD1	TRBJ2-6	ASRAGTGSSEANVLT
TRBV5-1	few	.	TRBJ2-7	ASSLNSPTYEQY
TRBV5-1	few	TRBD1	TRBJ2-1	ASSPTGGPNMEQF
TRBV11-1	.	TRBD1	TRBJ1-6	ASSGTGVSTGLGSPLH
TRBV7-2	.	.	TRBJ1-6	ASSLAGGYNSPLH
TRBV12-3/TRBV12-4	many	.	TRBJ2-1	ASSTGNEQF
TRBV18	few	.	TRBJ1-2	ASSTQGRVHGYT
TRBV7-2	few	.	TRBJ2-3	ASSLAGSSTDTQY
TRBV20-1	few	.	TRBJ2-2	SATTGPGELF
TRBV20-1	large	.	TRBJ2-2	SASLASGTGELF
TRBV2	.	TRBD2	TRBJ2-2	ASRTSQTGELF
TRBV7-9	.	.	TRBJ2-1	ASNLQGGPNEQF
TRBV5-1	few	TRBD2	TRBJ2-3	ASSFSGTTDTQY
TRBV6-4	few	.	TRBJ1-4	ASSVDLNEKLF
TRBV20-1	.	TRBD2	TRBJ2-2	SARGGLGLSGELF